The rows below give T cell receptor beta chains drawn from one sample of a study of beta chain features in type 1 diabetes. Here immunoSEQ multiplex PCR was the method, and the copy in TCRdb shows in-frame clones only, minus some. The sample consists of about 400,000 clones, around 12% of them appearing once. The source material was naive CD4+ T cells from blood. The source of these receptors is a woman younger than 30 with type 1 diabetes. Each CDR3 is given with its conserved first and last residue. Fields, in order: CDR3 protein, CDR3 DNA, clone size, V gene, D gene, J gene. The D gene is left open where the match is weak. Expanded clones get a size class; other rows say once, few or many, or leave the size out.

CDR3: CASSPSQGAAGYTF
DNA: TGTGCCAGCAGCCCCTCACAGGGGGCAGCAGGCTACACCTTC
size: few
V: TRBV7-3
D: TRBD1
J: TRBJ1-2

CDR3: CASSLGPSGYYEQYF
DNA: TGTGCCAGCAGCTTAGGTCCTAGCGGATACTACGAGCAGTACTTC
size: NA
V: TRBV7-9
D: TRBD2
J: TRBJ2-7

CDR3: CASSGGTGGGYTF
DNA: TGCGCCAGCAGCGGCGGGACAGGAGGTGGCTACACCTTC
size: NA
V: TRBV5-1
D: TRBD1
J: TRBJ1-2

CDR3: CASRDRGRISQYF
DNA: TGTGCCAGCCGCGACAGGGGGCGTATTTCCCAGTACTTC
size: few
V: TRBV27
D: TRBD1
J: TRBJ2-5

CDR3: CASSQRTSGSTGDDEQYF
DNA: TGTGCCAGCAGTCAAAGGACTAGCGGGAGTACCGGCGATGACGAGCAGTACTTC
size: few
V: TRBV4-2
D: TRBD2
J: TRBJ2-7

CDR3: CASSLIGQGGPYEQYF
DNA: TGTGCCAGCAGCTTGATCGGACAGGGGGGTCCCTACGAGCAGTACTTC
size: NA
V: TRBV5-4
D: TRBD1
J: TRBJ2-7

CDR3: CAISEWVRGSYEQYF
DNA: TGTGCCATCAGTGAGTGGGTCCGAGGATCCTACGAGCAGTACTTC
size: NA
V: TRBV10-3
D: NA
J: TRBJ2-7

CDR3: CASSIRGIAKNIQYF
DNA: TGTGCCAGCAGCATCAGGGGCATAGCCAAAAACATTCAGTACTTC
size: few
V: TRBV11-2
D: NA
J: TRBJ2-4

CDR3: CASSLFMVEETQYF
DNA: TGTGCCAGCAGCTTATTTATGGTGGAGGAGACCCAGTACTTC
size: few
V: TRBV7-9
D: NA
J: TRBJ2-5

CDR3: CASSPDGNEKLFF
DNA: TGTGCCAGCTCACCCGACGGGAATGAAAAACTGTTTTTT
size: NA
V: TRBV18
D: NA
J: TRBJ1-4

CDR3: CASSPTGVETQYF
DNA: TGTGCCAGCAGCCCAACAGGGGTGGAGACCCAGTACTTC
size: few
V: TRBV7-9
D: TRBD1
J: TRBJ2-5

CDR3: CASSHGGSAKNIQYF
DNA: TGTGCCAGCAGCCACGGGGGGTCCGCCAAAAACATTCAGTACTTC
size: NA
V: TRBV11-2
D: TRBD2
J: TRBJ2-4

CDR3: CASSLSGTSYEQYF
DNA: TGTGCCAGCAGCCTGTCAGGGACTAGCTACGAGCAGTACTTC
size: NA
V: TRBV7-3
D: TRBD2
J: TRBJ2-7

CDR3: CASSLDGGREYGYTF
DNA: TGCGCCAGCAGCTTGGATGGGGGCAGGGAGTACGGCTACACCTTC
size: NA
V: TRBV5-1
D: NA
J: TRBJ1-2

CDR3: CASSQEDSNEKLFF
DNA: TGTGCCAGCAGCCAAGAGGACAGTAATGAAAAACTGTTTTTT
size: NA
V: TRBV4-2
D: NA
J: TRBJ1-4

CDR3: CASRGGRAANTEAFF
DNA: TGTGCCAGCCGGGGGGGGAGGGCGGCGAACACTGAAGCTTTCTTT
size: NA
V: TRBV7-8
D: NA
J: TRBJ1-1

CDR3: CASSPGQGPEGQFF
DNA: TGTGCCAGCTCTCCGGGACAGGGCCCGGAGGGGCAGTTCTTC
size: few
V: TRBV18
D: TRBD1
J: TRBJ2-1

CDR3: CASSQQGRGLNTEAFF
DNA: TGCGCCAGCAGCCAACAAGGGCGGGGCTTGAACACTGAAGCTTTCTTT
size: NA
V: TRBV4-3
D: NA
J: TRBJ1-1

CDR3: CASSLDRANTEAFF
DNA: TGCGCCAGCAGCTTGGACAGGGCGAACACTGAAGCTTTCTTT
size: few
V: TRBV5-1
D: NA
J: TRBJ1-1

CDR3: CASSLYAARVYEQYF
DNA: TGTGCCAGCAGTTTATACGCCGCGAGGGTCTACGAGCAGTACTTC
size: NA
V: TRBV28
D: NA
J: TRBJ2-7

CDR3: CASGLDLNYGYTF
DNA: TGTGCTAGTGGCCTAGACCTTAACTATGGCTACACCTTC
size: few
V: TRBV12-5
D: NA
J: TRBJ1-2

CDR3: CASIKAGGSEKNSYEQYF
DNA: TGTGCCAGCATCAAAGCGGGAGGGTCGGAAAAAAACTCCTACGAGCAGTACTTC
size: few
V: TRBV28
D: TRBD2
J: TRBJ2-7

CDR3: CASSSRMPYRLFF
DNA: TGTGCCAGCAGTTCCCGTATGCCATATAGGCTGTTTTTT
size: NA
V: TRBV28
D: NA
J: TRBJ2-2

CDR3: CASSLSSDSYEQYF
DNA: TGTGCCAGCAGCTTGTCTTCAGATTCCTACGAGCAGTACTTC
size: few
V: TRBV5-4
D: NA
J: TRBJ2-7

CDR3: CASSIGGYNSPLHF
DNA: TGTGCCAGTAGTATAGGCGGGTATAATTCACCCCTCCACTTT
size: once
V: TRBV19
D: NA
J: TRBJ1-6

CDR3: CASSQKGQSDTQYF
DNA: TGCGCCAGCAGCCAAAAGGGACAGTCAGATACGCAGTATTTT
size: few
V: TRBV4-3
D: TRBD1
J: TRBJ2-3

CDR3: CASSPAYNEQFF
DNA: TGTGCCAGCTCACCCGCCTACAATGAGCAGTTCTTC
size: few
V: TRBV18
D: NA
J: TRBJ2-1

CDR3: CSVEGQGARGYTF
DNA: TGCAGCGTTGAGGGACAGGGGGCGCGGGGCTACACCTTC
size: few
V: TRBV29-1
D: TRBD1
J: TRBJ1-2

CDR3: CASSGGDRVSPLHF
DNA: TGTGCCAGCAGCGGGGGCGACAGGGTTTCACCCCTCCACTTT
size: NA
V: TRBV7-2
D: TRBD1
J: TRBJ1-6

CDR3: CASSSGQGREYSNGYTF
DNA: TGTGCCAGCAGCTCGGGACAGGGGAGGGAGTATAGCAATGGCTACACCTTC
size: few
V: TRBV7-2
D: TRBD1
J: TRBJ1-2

CDR3: CASSFSLAGRETQYF
DNA: TGCGCCAGCAGCTTTTCCCTAGCGGGTCGGGAGACCCAGTACTTC
size: NA
V: TRBV5-1
D: TRBD2
J: TRBJ2-5

CDR3: CASSLNRGYYNEQFF
DNA: TGTGCCAGCAGCTTAAACAGGGGATACTACAATGAGCAGTTCTTC
size: NA
V: TRBV7-2
D: TRBD1
J: TRBJ2-1

CDR3: CASSSRGQGEAFF
DNA: TGTGCCAGCAGCTCAAGGGGACAGGGTGAAGCTTTCTTT
size: NA
V: TRBV7-9
D: TRBD1
J: TRBJ1-1

CDR3: CATSRDRESYTF
DNA: TGTGCCACCAGCCGAGACAGGGAAAGCTACACCTTC
size: NA
V: TRBV15
D: TRBD1
J: TRBJ1-2

CDR3: CASSLDGTPNYGYTF
DNA: TGCGCCAGCAGCTTGGATGGGACACCGAACTATGGCTACACCTTC
size: few
V: TRBV5-1
D: NA
J: TRBJ1-2

CDR3: CASSHAVGYEQYF
DNA: TGCGCCAGCAGCCACGCGGTGGGTTACGAGCAGTACTTC
size: NA
V: TRBV4-1
D: NA
J: TRBJ2-7

CDR3: CASSFGARREQYF
DNA: TGTGCCAGCAGTTTTGGGGCCCGACGGGAGCAGTACTTC
size: few
V: TRBV27
D: NA
J: TRBJ2-7

CDR3: CASTTQGRSGYTF
DNA: TGTGCCAGCACCACCCAGGGGAGAAGTGGCTACACCTTC
size: NA
V: TRBV6-5
D: NA
J: TRBJ1-2

CDR3: CASSLDSLNTEAFF
DNA: TGTGCCAGCAGCTTGGACAGTTTGAACACTGAAGCTTTCTTT
size: few
V: TRBV5-4
D: NA
J: TRBJ1-1

CDR3: CASSLDGPNTEAFF
DNA: TGCGCCAGCAGCTTGGATGGGCCGAACACTGAAGCTTTCTTT
size: few
V: TRBV5-1
D: NA
J: TRBJ1-1